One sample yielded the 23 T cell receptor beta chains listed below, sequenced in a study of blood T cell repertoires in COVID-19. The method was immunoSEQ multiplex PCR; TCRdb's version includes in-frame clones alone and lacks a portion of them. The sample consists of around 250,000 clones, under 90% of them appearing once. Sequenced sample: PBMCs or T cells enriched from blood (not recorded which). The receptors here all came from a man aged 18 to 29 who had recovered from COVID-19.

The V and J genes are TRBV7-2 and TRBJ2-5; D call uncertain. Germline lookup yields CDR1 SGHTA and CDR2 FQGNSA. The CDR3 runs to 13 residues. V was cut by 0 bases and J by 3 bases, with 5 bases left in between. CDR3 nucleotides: TGTGCCAGCAGCTTAGCGACAAAAGAGACCCAGTACTTC. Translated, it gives CASSLATKETQYF.

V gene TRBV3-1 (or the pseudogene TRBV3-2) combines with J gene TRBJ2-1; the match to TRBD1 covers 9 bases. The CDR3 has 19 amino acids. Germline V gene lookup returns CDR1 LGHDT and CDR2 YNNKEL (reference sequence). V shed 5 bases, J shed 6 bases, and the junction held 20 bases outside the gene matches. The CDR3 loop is CASSDQKDRGPLGPNEQFF. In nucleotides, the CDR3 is TGTGCCAGCAGCGACCAGAAGGACAGGGGACCTTTGGGCCCCAATGAGCAGTTCTTC.

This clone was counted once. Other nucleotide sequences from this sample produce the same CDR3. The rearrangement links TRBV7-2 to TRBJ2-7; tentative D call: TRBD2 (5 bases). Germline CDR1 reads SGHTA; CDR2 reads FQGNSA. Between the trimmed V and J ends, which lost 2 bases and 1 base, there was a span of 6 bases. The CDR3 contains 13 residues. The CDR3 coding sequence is TGTGCCAGCAGCTTAACTAGTTCCTACGAGCAGTACTTC. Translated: CASSLTSSYEQYF.

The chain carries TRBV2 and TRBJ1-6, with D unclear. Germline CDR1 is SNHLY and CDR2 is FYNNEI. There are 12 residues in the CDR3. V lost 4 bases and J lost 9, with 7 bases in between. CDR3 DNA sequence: TGTGCCAGCAGTGCAGTTGTTTCACCCCTCCACTTT. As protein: CASSAVVSPLHF.

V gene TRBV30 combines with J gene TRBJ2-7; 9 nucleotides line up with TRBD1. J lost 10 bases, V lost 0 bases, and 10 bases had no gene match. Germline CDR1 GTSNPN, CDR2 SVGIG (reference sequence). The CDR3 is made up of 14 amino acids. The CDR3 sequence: CAWSVSGTGRLQYF. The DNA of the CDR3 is TGTGCCTGGAGTGTTTCGGGGACAGGGCGCCTACAGTACTTC. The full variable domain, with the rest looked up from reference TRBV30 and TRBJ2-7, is SQTIHQWPATLVQPVGSPLSLECTVEGTSNPNLYWYRQAAGRGLQLLFYSVGIGQISSEVPQNLSASRPQDRQFILSSKKLLLSDSGFYLCAWSVSGTGRLQYFGPGTRLTVT.

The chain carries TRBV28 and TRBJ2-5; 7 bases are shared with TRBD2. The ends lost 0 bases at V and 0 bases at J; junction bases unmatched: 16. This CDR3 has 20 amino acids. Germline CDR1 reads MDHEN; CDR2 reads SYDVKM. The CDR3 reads CASSLWAGPSGAGYQETQYF. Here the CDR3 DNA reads TGTGCCAGCAGTTTATGGGCCGGGCCAAGCGGGGCGGGGTACCAAGAGACCCAGTACTTC.

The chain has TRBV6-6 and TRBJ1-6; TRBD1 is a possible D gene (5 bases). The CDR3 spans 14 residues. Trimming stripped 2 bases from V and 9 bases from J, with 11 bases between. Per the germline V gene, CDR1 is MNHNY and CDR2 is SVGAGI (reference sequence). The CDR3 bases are TGTGCCAGCAGTTACGACAGTCTGGCTTCACCCCTCCACTTT. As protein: CASSYDSLASPLHF.

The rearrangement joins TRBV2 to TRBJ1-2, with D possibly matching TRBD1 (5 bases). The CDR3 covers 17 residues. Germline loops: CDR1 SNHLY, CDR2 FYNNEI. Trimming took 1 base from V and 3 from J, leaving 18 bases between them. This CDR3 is CASSEGTTYGAYYGYTF. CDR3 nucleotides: TGTGCCAGCAGTGAAGGCACCACTTATGGGGCCTACTATGGCTACACCTTC. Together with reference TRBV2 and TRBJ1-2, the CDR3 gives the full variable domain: EPEVTQTPSHQVTQMGQEVILRCVPISNHLYFYWYRQILGQKVEFLVSFYNNEISEKSEIFDDQFSVERPDGSNFTLKIRSTKLEDSAMYFCASSEGTTYGAYYGYTFGSGTRLTVV.

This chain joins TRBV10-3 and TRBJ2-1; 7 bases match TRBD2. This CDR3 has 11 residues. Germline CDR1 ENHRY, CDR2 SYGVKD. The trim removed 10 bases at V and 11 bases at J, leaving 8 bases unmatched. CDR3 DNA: TGTGCCACTCAAGCGGGACCGAAGCAGTTCTTC. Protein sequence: CATQAGPKQFF.

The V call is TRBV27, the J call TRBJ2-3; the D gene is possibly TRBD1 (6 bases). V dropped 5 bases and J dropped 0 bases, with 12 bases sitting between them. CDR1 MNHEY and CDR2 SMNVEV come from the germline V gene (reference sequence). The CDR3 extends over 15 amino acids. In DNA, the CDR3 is TGTGCCAGCAGTAAAGGACAGAGCAGCACAGATACGCAGTATTTT. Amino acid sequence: CASSKGQSSTDTQYF.

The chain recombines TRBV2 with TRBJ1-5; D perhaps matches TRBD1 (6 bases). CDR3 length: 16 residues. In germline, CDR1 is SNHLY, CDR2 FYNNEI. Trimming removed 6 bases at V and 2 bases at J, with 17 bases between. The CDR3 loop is CASSLYRVGGNQPQHF. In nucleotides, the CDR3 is TGTGCCAGCAGCCTCTACAGGGTCGGTGGCAATCAGCCCCAGCATTTT.

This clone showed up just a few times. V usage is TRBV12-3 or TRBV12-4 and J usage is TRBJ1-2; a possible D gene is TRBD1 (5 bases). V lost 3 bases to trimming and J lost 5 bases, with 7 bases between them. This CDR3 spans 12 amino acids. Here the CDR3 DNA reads TGTGCCAGCAGTTTTCAGGGTTATGGCTACACCTTC. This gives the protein CASSFQGYGYTF.

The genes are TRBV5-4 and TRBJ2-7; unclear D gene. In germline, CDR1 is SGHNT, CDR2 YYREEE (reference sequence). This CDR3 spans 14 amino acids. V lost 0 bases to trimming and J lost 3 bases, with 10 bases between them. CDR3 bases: TGTGCCAGCAGCTTGGACGTAGAGTTCTACGAGCAGTACTTC. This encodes CASSLDVEFYEQYF.

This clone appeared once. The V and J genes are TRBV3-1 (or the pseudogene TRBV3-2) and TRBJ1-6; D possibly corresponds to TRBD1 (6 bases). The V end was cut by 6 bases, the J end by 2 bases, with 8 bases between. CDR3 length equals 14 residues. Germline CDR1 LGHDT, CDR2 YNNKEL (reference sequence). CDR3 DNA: TGTGCCAGCAGGGACAGTCCCTATAATTCACCCCTCCACTTT. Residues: CASRDSPYNSPLHF.

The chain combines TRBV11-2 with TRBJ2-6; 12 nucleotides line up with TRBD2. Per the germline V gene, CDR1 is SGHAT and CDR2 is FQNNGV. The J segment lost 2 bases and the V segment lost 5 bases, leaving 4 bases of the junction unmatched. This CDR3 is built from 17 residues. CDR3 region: CASSPGLAGPGANVLTF. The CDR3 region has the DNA TGTGCCAGCAGCCCGGGACTAGCGGGCCCTGGGGCCAACGTCCTGACTTTC.

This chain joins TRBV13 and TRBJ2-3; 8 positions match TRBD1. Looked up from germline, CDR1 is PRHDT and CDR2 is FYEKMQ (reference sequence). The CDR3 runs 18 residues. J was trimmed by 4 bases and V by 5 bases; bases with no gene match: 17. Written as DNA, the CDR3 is TGTGCCAGCAGCGCCCAGATCATCGTTCAGGGGGCGTCAGATACGCAGTATTTT. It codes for CASSAQIIVQGASDTQYF.

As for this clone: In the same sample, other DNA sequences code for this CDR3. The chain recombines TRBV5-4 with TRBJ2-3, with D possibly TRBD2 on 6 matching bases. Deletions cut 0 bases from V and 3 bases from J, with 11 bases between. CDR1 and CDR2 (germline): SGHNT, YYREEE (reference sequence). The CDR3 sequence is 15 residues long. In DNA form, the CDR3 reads TGTGCCAGCAGCTTGGGGGGTCGGGGGACAGATACGCAGTATTTT. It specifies CASSLGGRGTDTQYF.

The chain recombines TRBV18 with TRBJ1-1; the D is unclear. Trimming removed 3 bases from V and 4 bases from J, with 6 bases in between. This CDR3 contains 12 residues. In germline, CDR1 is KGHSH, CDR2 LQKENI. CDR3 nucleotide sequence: TGTGCCAGCTCACCGACATCCACTGAAGCTTTCTTT. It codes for CASSPTSTEAFF.

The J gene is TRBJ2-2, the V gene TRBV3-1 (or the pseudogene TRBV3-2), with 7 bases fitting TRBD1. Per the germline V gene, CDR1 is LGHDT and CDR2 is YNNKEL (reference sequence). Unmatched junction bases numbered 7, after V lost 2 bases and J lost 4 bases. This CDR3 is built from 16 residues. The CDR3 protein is CASSQSLAGGTGELFF. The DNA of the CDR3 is TGTGCCAGCAGCCAAAGTTTGGCAGGGGGCACCGGGGAGCTGTTTTTT.

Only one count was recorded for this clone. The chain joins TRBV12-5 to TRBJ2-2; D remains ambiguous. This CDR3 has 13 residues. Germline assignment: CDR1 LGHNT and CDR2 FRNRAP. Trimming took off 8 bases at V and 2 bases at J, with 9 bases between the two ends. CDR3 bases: TGTGCTAGTTTTTTCAGTAACACCGGGGAGCTGTTTTTT. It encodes CASFFSNTGELFF.

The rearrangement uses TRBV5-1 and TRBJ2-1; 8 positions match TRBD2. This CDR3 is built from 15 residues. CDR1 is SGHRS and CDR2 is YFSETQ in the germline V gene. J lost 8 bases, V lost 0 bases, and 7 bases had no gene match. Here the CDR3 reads CASSLDAGGPYEQFF. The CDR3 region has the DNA TGCGCCAGCAGCTTGGACGCGGGAGGTCCGTATGAGCAGTTCTTC. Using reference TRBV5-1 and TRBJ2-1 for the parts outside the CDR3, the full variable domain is KAGVTQTPRYLIKTRGQQVTLSCSPISGHRSVSWYQQTPGQGLQFLFEYFSETQRNKGNFPGRFSGRQFSNSRSEMNVSTLELGDSALYLCASSLDAGGPYEQFFGPGTRLTVL.

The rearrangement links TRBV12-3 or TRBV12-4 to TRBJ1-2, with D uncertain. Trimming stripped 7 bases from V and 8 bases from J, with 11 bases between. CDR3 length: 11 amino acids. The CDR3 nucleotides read TGTGCCAGCATCCAAGCGGGGGGCTACACCTTC. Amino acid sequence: CASIQAGGYTF.

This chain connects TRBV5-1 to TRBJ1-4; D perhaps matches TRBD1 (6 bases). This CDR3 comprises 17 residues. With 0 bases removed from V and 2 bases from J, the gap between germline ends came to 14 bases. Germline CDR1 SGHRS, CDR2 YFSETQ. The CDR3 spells CASSLGAGEGTNEKLFF. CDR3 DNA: TGCGCCAGCAGCTTGGGGGCAGGGGAAGGTACTAATGAAAAACTGTTTTTT.